This T cell receptor (beta chain) originates from a study of CD8 T cells in ankylosing spondylitis. This CDR3 is 14 amino acids long. Germline CDR1 is DFQATT and CDR2 is SNEGSKA (reference sequence). V gave up 0 bases and J gave up 3 bases, with 12 bases separating them. This clonotype was detected ten times or more. Its antigen remains unknown. Regarding the study as a whole: CD8+ by phenotype, disease-linked clones were relatively rare in peripheral blood. In ankylosing spondylitis blood, a motif of roughly eight highly homologous TCR beta variants appeared characteristic.

As the method for making TCR beta libraries, quantitative 5'-RACE with molecular barcodes was used. TCRdb called the 5' RACE reads again in MiXCR, with one record for every CDR3 protein. The data hold approximately 220,000 distinct CDR3 sequences, with approximately 20% observed a single time. J is TRBJ2-7 and V is TRBV20-1; tentative D call: TRBD2 (5 bases). The sequence was obtained from a male donor with ankylosing spondylitis. The specimen sequenced was blood, either unsorted or a sorted T cell fraction (not recorded which). The DNA for the CDR3 is TGCAGTGCTAGAGATTTGGCGGGCGGCTACGAGCAGTACTTC. Protein: CSARDLAGGYEQYF.